The sequence of this T cell receptor (beta chain) was determined in a study of blood T cell repertoires in COVID-19 (dated by TCRdb to 2018 to 2021). Regarding the research as a whole: Samples from collaborators originated in the United States, Italy and Spain and spanned both the acute and convalescent phases of COVID-19. The prospective study material was composed of cDNA or gDNA derived from T cells, B-cell-depleted T cells, or PBMCs. Subjects who had been exposed to COVID-19, were actively infected with it, or had recovered from it provided the deeply sampled blood TCRbeta repertoires that made up the dataset. The repertoires were released in a freely available public database intended as a resource for research on the immune response to SARS-CoV-2. Samples were obtained from the ongoing ImmuneRACE study (first 160 participants) and from 1,000 to 1,500 subjects provided by 6 global collaborators. The sample metadata nearly always contained a de-identified subject ID, COVID-19 status, age in years and sex. Where available, HLA class I and class II types were obtained from metadata supplied by the sample provider rather than from assay-based typing.

The CDR3 covers 16 residues, taking in both the cysteine and the phenylalanine. The entry retains the CDR3 DNA only, 48 bases that are in frame from base 1. V is cut back by 3 bases and J by 5 bases, with 8 bases in the junction unmatched. CDR1 SGHVS and CDR2 FQNEAQ are derived from the germline V gene. Concerning this clone itself: There is no known antigen for this receptor. No much larger clone is present one base from it, and per-base qualities are unavailable.

Whole blood was collected in K2EDTA tubes by collaborating institutions according to the institutions' own protocols. Collaborator samples were shipped for TCRbeta analysis as frozen whole blood, isolated PBMCs, or DNA extracted from either sample type. TCRbeta CDR3 regions were amplified from genomic DNA by means of the immunoSEQ Assay, a bias-controlled multiplex PCR. The study's processing was this. Nucleated cell counts per sample were estimated from amplification of reference gene primers within the assay. Sequence reads were collapsed and filtered to measure the absolute abundance of every unique TCRbeta CDR3 rearrangement. Productive Simpson clonality was computed per sample as the square root of Simpson's diversity index over productive rearrangements. TCRdb re-hosts the immuneACCESS table, in-frame sequences only. Its copies lack some clones; in the studies checked, an unresolved V gene accounts for under half of them, and the cause for the rest is not known. V and J calls and clone size follow that table, whereas D and trimming were derived from the DNA. In this sample the table shows 100,000 to 150,000 clones, 70% to 90% of which occur a single time. Clones ranked in the top ten supply under 4.5% of the sample.

Here is what the overall study found, with its caveats: How much clinical and demographic metadata was included differed by source and by participant, and the metadata was provided uncurated.

The chain joins TRBV7-8 to TRBJ2-5; TRBD2 lines up with 11 middle nucleotides. Sequencing was carried out using peripheral blood. This clonotype was sampled from a woman between 50 and 59 years old with acute or convalescent COVID-19. The CDR3 reads CASSLLAGGPGETQYF. The DNA sequence is TGTGCCAGCAGCTTGTTAGCGGGAGGGCCGGGGGAGACCCAGTACTTC.